Reported below is one T cell receptor (beta chain). The sample is drawn from a study of blood T cell repertoires in COVID-19. The wider study: Both acute and convalescent COVID-19 samples were obtained from the United States, Italy and Spain. Nucleic acid was either cDNA or gDNA, and it came from T cells, B-cell-depleted T cells, or PBMCs.

In the study's own analysis: Researchers report that nucleated cell counts were estimated from reference gene primer amplification. Sequencing was performed with immunoSEQ multiplex PCR; in TCRdb, only in-frame clones are kept and a portion is missing. The V and J calls and clone size were taken over from that table, and D and trimming were inferred from the DNA. The sample holds approximately 530,000 clones, 70% to 90% seen once. Per the germline V gene, CDR1 is MDHEN and CDR2 is SYDVKM. The CDR3 has 17 amino acids. Trimming removed 2 bases at V and 4 bases at J, with 20 bases between. Seattle patient enrollment occurred during active infection, with longitudinal follow-up thereafter.

Sequenced: peripheral blood. This clonotype originated in a woman in her fifties or sixties with COVID-19, enrolled during active disease. The chain has TRBV28 and TRBJ1-2; D is ambiguous. The CDR3 nucleotides read TGTGCCAGCAGTTTACCAACCTTAATCGGGGAGGGCTATGGCTACACCTTC. The encoded protein is CASSLPTLIGEGYGYTF.